The clone carrying this T cell receptor beta chain was recorded a few times. The record originates from a study of blood T cells in healthy people across ages. The second PCR ran about 6 to 11 cycles with a sample-barcoded 5' primer and J-beta primers. TCRdb ran MiXCR on the 5' RACE reads and lists one entry per CDR3 protein. This repertoire shows roughly 1.6 million distinct CDR3 sequences, 30% to 35% found once; its top ten account for approximately 10%. The TCR comes from a woman aged 30 to 39 in good health. Sample: blood.

As DNA, the CDR3 is TGTGCCAGCAGTGAAGCGCTTACCCAGTACTTC. Amino acids: CASSEALTQYF. V usage is TRBV2 and J usage is TRBJ2-4; no definite D call. Germline CDR1 SNHLY, CDR2 FYNNEI. The V and J ends lost 0 bases and 13 bases respectively, with 7 bases between them. CDR3 size: 11 residues.